This T cell receptor beta chain originates from a study of blood T cell repertoires in COVID-19 (dated by TCRdb to the early 2020s). Describing the broader study: Samples from collaborators originated in the United States, Italy and Spain and spanned both the acute and convalescent phases of COVID-19. The material from the prospective study consisted of cDNA or gDNA derived from T cells, B-cell-depleted T cells, or PBMCs. Deeply sampled blood TCRbeta repertoires from subjects exposed to, actively infected with, or recovered from COVID-19 were included in the dataset. A freely available public database, intended as a resource for researchers studying the immune response to SARS-CoV-2, is where the repertoires were released. The samples were drawn from the first 160 participants of the ongoing ImmuneRACE study and from 1,254 subjects provided by 6 global collaborators. A de-identified subject ID, COVID-19 status, age in years and sex were almost always included in the sample metadata. Where available, HLA class I and class II types were taken from metadata supplied by the sample provider and were not determined by assay-based typing. Overall study results and their limits: The quantity of clinical and demographic metadata differed by source and by participant and was supplied without curation.

Note on this clone: The target of this receptor is not known. Base-call qualities are not available, and no considerably larger clone is one nucleotide away.

Each collaborating institution followed its own protocols to collect whole blood in K2EDTA tubes. For TCRbeta analysis, collaborator samples were shipped as frozen whole blood, as isolated PBMCs, or as DNA extracted from either sample type. From the cysteine through the phenylalanine, the CDR3 covers 16 amino acids. Only the CDR3 part of the read is kept: 48 bases, read in frame from the first base. The CDR1 and CDR2 encoded by the germline V gene (reference sequence) are LGHDT and YNNKEL. The V end gives up 0 bases and the J end 7 bases, leaving 8 bases in the junction not matched to a gene. TCRbeta CDR3 regions were amplified from genomic DNA using the immunoSEQ Assay, a bias-controlled multiplex PCR. The original pipeline was this. Nucleated cell counts per sample were estimated from amplification of reference gene primers within the assay. Sequence reads were collapsed and filtered to measure the absolute abundance of every unique TCRbeta CDR3 rearrangement. For each sample, productive Simpson clonality was calculated as the square root of Simpson's diversity index over productive rearrangements. Held by TCRdb, this immuneACCESS table contains in-frame sequences only and omits some clones. Under half of the omission traces to an unresolved V gene where checked; the cause of the rest is unknown. The V and J calls and clone size come from that table; D and trimming were worked out from the DNA. The sample table shows about 310,000 clones, and around 86% are seen once. 1% of the sample rests with the top ten.

Sequencing input: peripheral blood. The chain is encoded by TRBV3-1 (or the pseudogene TRBV3-2) joined to TRBJ1-2; TRBD1 aligns with 10 central bases. This clonotype was obtained from a man in his forties or fifties with active or convalescent COVID-19. The sequenced DNA is TGTGCCAGCAGCCAAGATGTAGGACAGGGGGAGATTGGCTACACCTTC. This gives the protein CASSQDVGQGEIGYTF.